This TCR beta chain was documented in a study of OX40 agonist ivuxolimab in advanced cancers. Clones were sequenced by immunoSEQ multiplex PCR, and TCRdb holds only the in-frame ones, with some missing. The repertoire holds some 20,000 clones, with approximately 83% as singletons. From germline, CDR1 is LNHDA and CDR2 SQIVND (reference sequence). V gave up 8 bases and J gave up 1 base, with 20 bases separating them. The CDR3 consists of 16 residues. The TCR originated in an adult with an advanced solid tumor such as melanoma, head and neck, liver or kidney cancer. The chain employs TRBV19 and TRBJ1-2, with D unresolved. Here the sequenced sample was CD4+ or CD8+ T cells sorted from blood, taken in a trial of the OX40 agonist ivuxolimab. The CDR3 loop is CASGPGGYVINYGYTF. Here the CDR3 DNA reads TGTGCCAGTGGGCCTGGCGGCTACGTGATTAACTATGGCTACACCTTC.